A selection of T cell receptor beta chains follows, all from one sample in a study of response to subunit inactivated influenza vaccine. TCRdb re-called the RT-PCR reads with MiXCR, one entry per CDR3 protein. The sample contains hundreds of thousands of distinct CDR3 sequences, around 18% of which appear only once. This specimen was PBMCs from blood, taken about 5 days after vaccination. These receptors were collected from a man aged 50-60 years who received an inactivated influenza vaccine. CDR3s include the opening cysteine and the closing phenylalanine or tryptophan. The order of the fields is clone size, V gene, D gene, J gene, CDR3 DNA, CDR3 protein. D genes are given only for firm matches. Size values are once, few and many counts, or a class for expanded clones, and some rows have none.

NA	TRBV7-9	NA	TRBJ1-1	TGTGCCAGCAGCTTATTTGAGAACACTGAAGCTTTCTTT	CASSLFENTEAFF
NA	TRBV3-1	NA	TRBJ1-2	TGTGCCAGCAGCCAAGTGGGATTTGGCTACACCTTC	CASSQVGFGYTF
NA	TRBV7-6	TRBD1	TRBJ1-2	TGTGCCAGCAGCAGGGGACAGAAGAACTATGGCTACACCTTC	CASSRGQKNYGYTF
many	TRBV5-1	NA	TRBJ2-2	TGCGCCAGCAGCTCTGGACGGAACACCGGGGAGCTGTTTTTT	CASSSGRNTGELFF
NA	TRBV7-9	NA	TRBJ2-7	TGTGCCAGCAGCTTAGCTCTCAGGGCGCACGAGCAGTACTTC	CASSLALRAHEQYF
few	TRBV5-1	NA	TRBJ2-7	TGCGCCAGCAGCTTGAAGGCGACGGCCGAGCAGTACTTC	CASSLKATAEQYF
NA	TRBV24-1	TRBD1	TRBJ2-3	TGTGCCACCAGTGATTTGACAGGGACAGAGACCACAGATACGCAGTATTTT	CATSDLTGTETTDTQYF
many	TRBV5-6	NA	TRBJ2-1	TGTGCCAGCAGCTTGGGACTATCATCTGGTGAGCAGTTCTTC	CASSLGLSSGEQFF
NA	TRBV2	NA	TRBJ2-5	TGTGCCACCTCACCTCGAATAAGCCAAGAGACCCAGTACTTC	CATSPRISQETQYF
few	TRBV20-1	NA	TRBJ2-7	TGCAGTGCTAGGGGGACACGCGGGGGACGCTACGAGCAGTACTTC	CSARGTRGGRYEQYF
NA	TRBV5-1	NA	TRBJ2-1	TGCGCCAGCAGCCCCAGGACAGATATACATCGGCAGTTCTTC	CASSPRTDIHRQFF
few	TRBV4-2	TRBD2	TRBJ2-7	TGTGCCAGCAGCCCCGCGGGGGGGGCGAATTACGAGCAGTACTTC	CASSPAGGANYEQYF
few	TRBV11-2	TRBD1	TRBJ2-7	TGTGCCAGCAGCTTAGAGGCAGGGGGCGACGAGCAGTACTTC	CASSLEAGGDEQYF
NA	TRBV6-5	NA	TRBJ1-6	TGTGCCAGCAGTTACTCTTCAGGTCATAATTCACCCCTCCACTTT	CASSYSSGHNSPLHF
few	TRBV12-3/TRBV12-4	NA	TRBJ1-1	TGTGCCATCTGGAGAAGGGCTGAAGCTTTCTTT	CAIWRRAEAFF
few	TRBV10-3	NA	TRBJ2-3	TGTGCCATCAGTTTAGGAGGGGGAGATACGCAGTATTTT	CAISLGGGDTQYF
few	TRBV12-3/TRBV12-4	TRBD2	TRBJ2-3	TGTGCCAGCAGCCCCAGGTGGGGCGGACTAGCGGGGACAGATACGCAGTATTTT	CASSPRWGGLAGTDTQYF
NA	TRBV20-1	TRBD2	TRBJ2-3	TGCAGTGCTAGTCCTCTGGATAGCGGGGGATCAGATACGCAGTATTTT	CSASPLDSGGSDTQYF
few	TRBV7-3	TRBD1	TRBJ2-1	TGTGCCAGCAGCTTATGGGGTCAAGGGACAGGGGCGGGCAATGAGCAGTTCTTC	CASSLWGQGTGAGNEQFF
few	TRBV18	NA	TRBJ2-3	TGTGCCAGCTCACCACCAGGTCTTCCCACAGATACGCAGTATTTT	CASSPPGLPTDTQYF
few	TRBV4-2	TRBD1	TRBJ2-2	TGTGCCAGCAGCCATGCCGGGACAGCTATCACCGGGGAGCTGTTTTTT	CASSHAGTAITGELFF
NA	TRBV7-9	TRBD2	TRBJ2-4	TGTGCCAGCAGCCCTCTCTCGGGAGGGACCGAAAACATTCAGTACTTC	CASSPLSGGTENIQYF
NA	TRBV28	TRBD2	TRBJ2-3	TGTGCCAGCACCCCCCCACTAGCGGGGACTGTGTATACGCAGTATTTT	CASTPPLAGTVYTQYF
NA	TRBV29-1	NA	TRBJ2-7	TGCAGCGCATCGACAGCCAGTTGGGACGAGCAGTACTTC	CSASTASWDEQYF
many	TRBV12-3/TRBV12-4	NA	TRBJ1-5	TGTGCCAGCAGTCCAGGGGTTATAAGCAATCAGCCCCAGCATTTT	CASSPGVISNQPQHF
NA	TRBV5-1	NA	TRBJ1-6	TGCGCCAGCAGCTTGGCACGGTCGGAGGGTTCACCCCTCCACTTT	CASSLARSEGSPLHF
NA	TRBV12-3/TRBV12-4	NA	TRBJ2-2	TGTGCCAGCAGCCATAGGTTTTCGGGCACCGGGGAGCTGTTTTTT	CASSHRFSGTGELFF
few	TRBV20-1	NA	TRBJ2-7	TGCAGTGCTAGATCCGGCGAAGGTAAAATCAACGAGCAGTACTTC	CSARSGEGKINEQYF
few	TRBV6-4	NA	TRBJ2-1	TGTGCCAGCAGCCCGTCCGTCAGGGGCGGGAGCGGGGAGCAGTTCTTC	CASSPSVRGGSGEQFF
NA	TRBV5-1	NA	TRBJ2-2	TGCGCCAGCAGCTTAGGGGACTTCCACGGGGAGCTGTTTTTT	CASSLGDFHGELFF
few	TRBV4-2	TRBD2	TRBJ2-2	TGTGCCAGCAGCCATGCCGCGTCGACTAGCGGGGATGACACCGGGGAGCTGTTTTTT	CASSHAASTSGDDTGELFF
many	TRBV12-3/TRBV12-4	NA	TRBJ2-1	TGTGCCAGCAGTTTGGGGGGGCATTACAATGAGCAGTTCTTC	CASSLGGHYNEQFF
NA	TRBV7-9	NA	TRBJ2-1	TGTGCCAGCAGCTTCCGGCTCGGAGCGCTCTCCTACAATGAGCAGTTCTTC	CASSFRLGALSYNEQFF
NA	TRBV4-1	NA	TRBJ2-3	TGCGCCAGCAGCCAAGATAGGGTATCAGATACGCAGTATTTT	CASSQDRVSDTQYF
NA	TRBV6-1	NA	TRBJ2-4	TGTGCCAGCACCGGGCCGGTCGGATTCCAACGGGAGAACATTCAGTACTTC	CASTGPVGFQRENIQYF
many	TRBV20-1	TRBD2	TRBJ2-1	TGCAGTGCTAGGTCTACTAGCGCCAACGTCTACAATGAGCAGTTCTTC	CSARSTSANVYNEQFF
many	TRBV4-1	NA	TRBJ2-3	TGCGCCAGCAGCCAGCCCTTTGCAGATACGCAGTATTTT	CASSQPFADTQYF
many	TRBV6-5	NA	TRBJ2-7	TGTGCCAGCAGTTACTCTCTGGGTTCGGACGAGCAGTACTTC	CASSYSLGSDEQYF
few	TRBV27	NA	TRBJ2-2	TGTGCCAGCAAGGTCGTTTGGTCCGCCCCCGGGGAGCTGTTTTTT	CASKVVWSAPGELFF
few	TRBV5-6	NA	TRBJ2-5	TGTGCCAGCAGCTTCCGTGGCTCAAATTGGGAGACCCAGTACTTC	CASSFRGSNWETQYF
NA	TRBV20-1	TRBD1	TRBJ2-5	TGCAGTGCTAGCCCCGGGACAGTGGGGACAGAGACCCAGTACTTC	CSASPGTVGTETQYF
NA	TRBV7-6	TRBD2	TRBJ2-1	TGTGCCAGCAGCTTATTACGCGGGGAGGGGTACAATGAGCAGTTCTTC	CASSLLRGEGYNEQFF
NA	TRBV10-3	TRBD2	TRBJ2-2	TGTGCCATCAGTGAGGGACTAGCGGTAAACACCGGGGAGCTGTTTTTT	CAISEGLAVNTGELFF
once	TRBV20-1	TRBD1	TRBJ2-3	TGCAGTGCTAGACACTACAGGGGGCTGAAAGATACGCAGTATTTT	CSARHYRGLKDTQYF
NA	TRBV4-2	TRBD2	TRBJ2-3	TGTGCCAGCAGCCACATAAAGGGAGGGACCACAGATACGCAGTATTTT	CASSHIKGGTTDTQYF
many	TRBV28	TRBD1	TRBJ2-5	TGTGCCAGCAGCCCTCTCTTGGACAGGGTGGGGGAAGAGACCCAGTACTTC	CASSPLLDRVGEETQYF